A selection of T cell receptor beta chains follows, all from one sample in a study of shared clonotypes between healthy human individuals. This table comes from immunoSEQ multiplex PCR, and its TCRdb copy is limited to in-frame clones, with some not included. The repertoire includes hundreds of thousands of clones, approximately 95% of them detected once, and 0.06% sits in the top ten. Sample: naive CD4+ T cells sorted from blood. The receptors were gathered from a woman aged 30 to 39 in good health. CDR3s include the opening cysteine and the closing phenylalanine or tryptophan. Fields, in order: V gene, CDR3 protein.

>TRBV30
CAWSRGSLVGELFF
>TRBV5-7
CASGSCVQSRANVLTF
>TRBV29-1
CSAAQPQTQYF
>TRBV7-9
CASTLTGDYGYTF
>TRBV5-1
CASSLAREGYNEQFF
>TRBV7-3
CASSSIGPSSGRANEQFF
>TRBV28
CASRAVNEKLFF
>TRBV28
CASSLRLLAKNIQYF
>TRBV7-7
CASSLETVNTGELFF
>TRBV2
CASSEEVSGYEQYF
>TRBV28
CASSFGDRFYEQYF
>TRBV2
CASSRPISATNEKLFF
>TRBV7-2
CASSLGTSGRYTQYF